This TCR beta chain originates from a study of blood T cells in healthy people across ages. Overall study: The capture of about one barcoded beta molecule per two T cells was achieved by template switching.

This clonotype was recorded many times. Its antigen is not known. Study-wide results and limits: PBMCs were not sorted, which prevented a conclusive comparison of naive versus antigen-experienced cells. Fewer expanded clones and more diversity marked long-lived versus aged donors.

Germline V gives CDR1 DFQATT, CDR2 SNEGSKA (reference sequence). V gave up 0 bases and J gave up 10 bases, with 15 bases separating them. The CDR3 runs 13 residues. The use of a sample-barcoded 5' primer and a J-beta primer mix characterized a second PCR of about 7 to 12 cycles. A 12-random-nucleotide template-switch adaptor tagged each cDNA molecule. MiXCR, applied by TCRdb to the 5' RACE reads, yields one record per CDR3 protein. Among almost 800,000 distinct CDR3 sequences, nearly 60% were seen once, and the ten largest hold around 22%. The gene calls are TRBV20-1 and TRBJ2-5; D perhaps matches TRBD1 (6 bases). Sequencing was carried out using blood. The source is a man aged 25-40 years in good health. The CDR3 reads CSARDPQGMVQYF. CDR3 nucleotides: TGCAGTGCTAGAGACCCCCAGGGGATGGTCCAGTACTTC.